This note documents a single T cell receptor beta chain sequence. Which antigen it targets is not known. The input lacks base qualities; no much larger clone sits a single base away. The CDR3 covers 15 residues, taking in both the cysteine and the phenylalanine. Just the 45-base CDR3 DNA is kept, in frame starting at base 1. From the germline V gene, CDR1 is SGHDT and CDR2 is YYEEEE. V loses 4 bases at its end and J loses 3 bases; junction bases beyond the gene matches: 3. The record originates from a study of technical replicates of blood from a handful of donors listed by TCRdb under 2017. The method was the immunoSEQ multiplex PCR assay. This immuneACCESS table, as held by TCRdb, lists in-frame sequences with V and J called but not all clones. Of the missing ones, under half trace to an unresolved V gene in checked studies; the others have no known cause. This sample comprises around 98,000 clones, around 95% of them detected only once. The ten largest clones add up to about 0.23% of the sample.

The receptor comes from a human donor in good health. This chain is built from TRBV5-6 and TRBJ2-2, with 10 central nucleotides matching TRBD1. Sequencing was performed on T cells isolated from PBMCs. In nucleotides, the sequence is TGTGCCAGCAGCATGGGACAGGGGTACACCGGGGAGCTGTTTTTT. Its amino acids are CASSMGQGYTGELFF.